This TCR beta chain was sequenced in a study of blood T cell repertoires in COVID-19. CDR3 length: 17 amino acids. V lost 2 bases, J lost 1 base, and 11 bases stayed unmatched. Germline-derived CDR1 and CDR2 are GTSNPN and SVGIG (reference sequence). Generated by immunoSEQ multiplex PCR, the TCRdb table keeps only in-frame clones and is missing some. The repertoire includes around 70,000 clones, about nine tenths of them detected once, and 25% to 30% sits in the top ten. This sequence was found in a woman of 80 years or more with active or convalescent COVID-19. This chain joins TRBV30 and TRBJ1-5, with TRBD1 identical over 7 bases. Sequencing was performed on peripheral blood. CDR3 in DNA: TGTGCCTGGAGTCGAGCTAGGGGGCAGGCGAGCAATCAGCCCCAGCATTTT. Protein: CAWSRARGQASNQPQHF.